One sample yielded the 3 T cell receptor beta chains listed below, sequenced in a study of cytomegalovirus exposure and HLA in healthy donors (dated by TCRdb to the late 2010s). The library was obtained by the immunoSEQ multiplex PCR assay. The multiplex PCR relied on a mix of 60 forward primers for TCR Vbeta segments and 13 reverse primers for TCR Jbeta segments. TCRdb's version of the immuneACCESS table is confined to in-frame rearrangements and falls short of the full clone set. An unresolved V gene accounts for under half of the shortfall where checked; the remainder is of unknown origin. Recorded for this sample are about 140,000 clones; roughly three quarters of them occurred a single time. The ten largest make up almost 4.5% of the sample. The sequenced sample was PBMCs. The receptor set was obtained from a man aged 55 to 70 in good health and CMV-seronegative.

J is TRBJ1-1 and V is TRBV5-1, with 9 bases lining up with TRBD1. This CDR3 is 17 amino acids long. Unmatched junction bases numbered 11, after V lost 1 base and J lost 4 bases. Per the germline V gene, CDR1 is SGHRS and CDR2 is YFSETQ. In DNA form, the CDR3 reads TGCGCCAGCAGCTTGAAAGACAGGGGGGAACCAGGCACTGAAGCTTTCTTT. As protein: CASSLKDRGEPGTEAFF. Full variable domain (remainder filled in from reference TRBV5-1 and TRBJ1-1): KAGVTQTPRYLIKTRGQQVTLSCSPISGHRSVSWYQQTPGQGLQFLFEYFSETQRNKGNFPGRFSGRQFSNSRSEMNVSTLELGDSALYLCASSLKDRGEPGTEAFFGQGTRLTVV.

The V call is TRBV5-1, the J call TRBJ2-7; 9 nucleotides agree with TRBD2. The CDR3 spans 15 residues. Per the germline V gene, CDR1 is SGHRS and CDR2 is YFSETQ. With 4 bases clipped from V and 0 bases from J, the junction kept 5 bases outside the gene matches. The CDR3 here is CASSRTSDSSYEQYF. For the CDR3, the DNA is TGCGCCAGCAGCCGGACTAGCGATAGCTCCTACGAGCAGTACTTC.

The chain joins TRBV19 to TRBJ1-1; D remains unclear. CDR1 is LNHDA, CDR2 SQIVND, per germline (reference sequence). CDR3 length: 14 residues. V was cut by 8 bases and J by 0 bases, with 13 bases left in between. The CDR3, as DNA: TGTGCCAGTTCGGATGCGGCGATGAACACTGAAGCTTTCTTT. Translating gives CASSDAAMNTEAFF.